These 16 T cell receptor beta chains share one sample of origin, sequenced in a study of CD8+CD57+ T cells in acquired aplastic anemia. Genomic DNA templated the TCR beta VDJ and CDR3 profiling. MiXCR, run by TCRdb on the reads, gives a single entry per CDR3 protein. The data contain roughly 63,000 distinct CDR3 sequences, around 50% of them singletons. Material for sequencing was sorted CD4+, CD8+, or CD8+CD57+ T cells (not recorded which) from PBMCs. The receptors were gathered from a human donor in good health, serving as a control.

Concerning this clonotype itself: At one boundary the junction diverges from the germline segment, which might be a read error. V usage is TRBV24-1 and J usage is TRBJ2-5; D not resolved. The CDR3 covers 14 residues. The V gene's germline CDR1 is KGHDR and CDR2 SFDVKD. CDR3 amino acids: CATSDPGRQETQYF. CDR3 in DNA: TGTGCCACCAGTGACCCCGGACGTCAAGAGACTCAGTACTTC.

The genes are TRBV7-2 and TRBJ1-4; D remains ambiguous. Trimming stripped 5 bases from V and 8 bases from J, with 12 bases between. Germline CDR1 is SGHTA and CDR2 is FQGNSA. The CDR3 runs 13 residues. The CDR3 here is CASSQEWKEKLFF. The CDR3 DNA reads TGTGCCAGCAGCCAAGAATGGAAAGAAAAACTGTTTTTT.

The DNA of the CDR3 is TGTGCCAGCAGGGGCAACCGGGACCCATACAATGAGCAGTTCTTC. Translated: CASRGNRDPYNEQFF. This chain connects TRBV2 to TRBJ2-1; D may match TRBD1 or TRBD2 (5 bases each). The V and J ends lost 6 bases and 4 bases respectively, with 16 bases between them. Germline CDR1 reads SNHLY; CDR2 reads FYNNEI. This CDR3 contains 15 residues.

This clonotype was picked up many times. The rearrangement joins TRBV30 to TRBJ1-1, with D perhaps matching TRBD1 (5 bases). Germline V gene sequence: CDR1 GTSNPN, CDR2 SVGIG (reference sequence). V was shortened by 0 bases and J by 4 bases, with 12 bases between the two germline ends. This CDR3 region has 14 residues. Written as DNA, the CDR3 is TGTGCCTGGAGTGTATGGGCGGGGGGCACTGAAGCTTTCTTT. Translating gives CAWSVWAGGTEAFF.

This chain uses TRBV9 with TRBJ2-7; 8 bases map to TRBD1. Losses at the gene ends were 0 bases for V and 2 bases for J; bases not matched to a gene: 1. CDR3 length equals 14 residues. The germline gives CDR1 SGDLS, CDR2 YYNGEE. CDR3 loop: CASSVEGQAYEQYF. In DNA form, the CDR3 reads TGTGCCAGCAGCGTAGAGGGACAGGCCTACGAGCAGTACTTC.

For this clonotype: One end of the junction fails to match germline, which may point to a read error. The chain links TRBV2 to TRBJ2-7; 9 positions match TRBD2. The CDR3 has 15 residues. CDR1 SNHLY and CDR2 FYNNEI come from the germline V gene. CDR3 sequence: CASSELAGDFYERYF. Written as DNA, the CDR3 is TGTGCCAGCAGTGAATTAGCGGGGGATTTTTACGAGCGGTACTTC.

This sequence joins TRBV9 and TRBJ1-2, with TRBD1 as a possible D gene (6 bases). V lost 6 bases, J lost 5 bases, and 20 bases lay in between. Germline V gene lookup returns CDR1 SGDLS and CDR2 YYNGEE. The CDR3 spans 15 residues. The CDR3 bases are TGTGCCAGCAACGCCTCCGAGCAGGGGTCTTATGGCTACACCTTC. Translated, it gives CASNASEQGSYGYTF.

This clonotype is labeled medium-sized. The V call is TRBV7-9, the J call TRBJ2-7; TRBD1 is a possible D gene (5 bases). Per germline, CDR1 SEHNR and CDR2 FQNEAQ (reference sequence). The V and J ends lost 0 bases and 6 bases respectively, with 9 bases between them. There are 13 residues in the CDR3. The CDR3 DNA is TGTGCCAGCAGCTTAGCGGGCAGGGCCGAGCAGTACTTC. Its translation: CASSLAGRAEQYF.

This clonotype was seen ten or more times. The chain carries TRBV7-9 and TRBJ1-2; D call uncertain. V was cut by 2 bases and J by 3 bases, with 10 bases left in between. Germline V gives CDR1 SEHNR, CDR2 FQNEAQ (reference sequence). This CDR3 contains 14 residues. In DNA, the CDR3 is TGTGCCAGCAGCTTAATGGACGGGTACTATGGCTACACCTTC. Translated, it gives CASSLMDGYYGYTF.

The rearrangement links TRBV6-1 to TRBJ1-1; 7 bases map to TRBD1. The CDR3 has 17 amino acids. The V and J ends lost 5 bases and 6 bases, in that order; junction bases with no gene match: 18. Germline assignment: CDR1 MNHNS and CDR2 SASEGT. CDR3 sequence (DNA): TGTGCCAGCAGTACCGACCGCCGACAGGGACTATCCGCTGAAGCTTTCTTT. Protein: CASSTDRRQGLSAEAFF.

The gene calls are TRBV19 and TRBJ1-1; D is undetermined. Germline V gives CDR1 LNHDA, CDR2 SQIVND (reference sequence). The CDR3 sequence is 12 residues long. The V end lost 7 bases, the J end lost 4 bases, and 10 bases lay between the germline ends. The CDR3 protein is CASTSSGTEAFF. CDR3 sequence (DNA): TGTGCCAGTACCTCCTCCGGCACTGAAGCTTTCTTT.

This clonotype was detected ten times or more. The chain recombines TRBV18 with TRBJ1-2, with 11 bases that match TRBD1. This CDR3 is built from 15 residues. From germline, CDR1 is KGHSH and CDR2 LQKENI. After removal of 5 bases from V and 4 bases from J, the junction contained 6 bases not matched to a gene. The CDR3 sequence: CASSYGTGGIYGYTF. CDR3 coding DNA: TGTGCCAGCTCATACGGGACAGGGGGAATCTATGGCTACACCTTC.

This sequence joins TRBV10-3 and TRBJ2-1; D is unclear. This CDR3 region has 12 residues. The germline gives CDR1 ENHRY, CDR2 SYGVKD. V gave up 3 bases and J gave up 4 bases, with 4 bases separating them. The CDR3: CAISEQYNEQFF. The CDR3 DNA sequence: TGTGCCATCAGTGAACAATACAATGAGCAGTTCTTC.

A few counts support this clonotype. The gene calls are TRBV12-5 and TRBJ2-1, with 11 bases matching TRBD2. The germline CDR1 and CDR2 sequences are LGHNT and FRNRAP. The V gene end was trimmed by 7 bases and the J gene end by 4 bases; junction bases not matched to a gene: 6. This CDR3 is 15 amino acids long. This CDR3 is CASALGLADYNEQFF. The CDR3 nucleotides read TGTGCTAGTGCCCTGGGACTAGCGGATTACAATGAGCAGTTCTTC.

By share, this clonotype ranks as medium-sized. The chain carries TRBV29-1 and TRBJ1-2; TRBD1 agrees at 7 bases. The ends lost 5 bases at V and 3 bases at J; junction bases unmatched: 6. This CDR3 is 13 amino acids long. CDR1 and CDR2 (germline): SQVTM, ANQGSEA. Here the CDR3 reads CSVPTGSDYGYTF. CDR3 bases: TGCAGCGTTCCGACAGGGAGCGACTATGGCTACACCTTC. Together with reference TRBV29-1 and TRBJ1-2, the CDR3 gives the full variable domain: SAVISQKPSRDICQRGTSLTIQCQVDSQVTMMFWYRQQPGQSLTLIATANQGSEATYESGFVIDKFPISRPNLTFSTLTVSNMSPEDSSIYLCSVPTGSDYGYTFGSGTRLTVV.

This clonotype was counted at least ten times. This rearrangement joins TRBV20-1 to TRBJ1-1; D possibly corresponds to TRBD1 (5 bases). Trimming took 6 bases from V and 1 from J, leaving 18 bases between them. CDR3 length equals 15 residues. In germline, CDR1 is DFQATT, CDR2 SNEGSKA (reference sequence). CDR3 sequence (DNA): TGCAGTGCCAGTAGTTGGGGACGCAAGAACACTGAAGCTTTCTTT. It specifies CSASSWGRKNTEAFF.